The source of this T cell receptor (beta chain) is a study of blood T cell repertoires in COVID-19. Germline loops: CDR1 LGHNT, CDR2 FRNRAP. Trimming took off 0 bases at V and 5 bases at J, with 5 bases between the two ends. The CDR3 loop spans 12 amino acids. Per the study methods: Reference gene primer amplification yielded estimated nucleated cell counts. Sequencing used immunoSEQ multiplex PCR; TCRdb keeps in-frame clones, though not all of them. V, J and clone size are those of that table, while D and trimming were read from the DNA. The sample contains 250,000 to 300,000 clones, roughly four fifths of which appear only once. This clone occurred a few times.

Input material: PBMCs or T cells enriched from blood (not recorded which). The source is a middle-aged man who had been exposed to COVID-19. The chain uses TRBV12-5 and TRBJ2-7, with D unclear. For the CDR3, the DNA is TGTGCTAGTGGTTTGGTACGCGACGAGCAGTACTTC. Amino acids: CASGLVRDEQYF.